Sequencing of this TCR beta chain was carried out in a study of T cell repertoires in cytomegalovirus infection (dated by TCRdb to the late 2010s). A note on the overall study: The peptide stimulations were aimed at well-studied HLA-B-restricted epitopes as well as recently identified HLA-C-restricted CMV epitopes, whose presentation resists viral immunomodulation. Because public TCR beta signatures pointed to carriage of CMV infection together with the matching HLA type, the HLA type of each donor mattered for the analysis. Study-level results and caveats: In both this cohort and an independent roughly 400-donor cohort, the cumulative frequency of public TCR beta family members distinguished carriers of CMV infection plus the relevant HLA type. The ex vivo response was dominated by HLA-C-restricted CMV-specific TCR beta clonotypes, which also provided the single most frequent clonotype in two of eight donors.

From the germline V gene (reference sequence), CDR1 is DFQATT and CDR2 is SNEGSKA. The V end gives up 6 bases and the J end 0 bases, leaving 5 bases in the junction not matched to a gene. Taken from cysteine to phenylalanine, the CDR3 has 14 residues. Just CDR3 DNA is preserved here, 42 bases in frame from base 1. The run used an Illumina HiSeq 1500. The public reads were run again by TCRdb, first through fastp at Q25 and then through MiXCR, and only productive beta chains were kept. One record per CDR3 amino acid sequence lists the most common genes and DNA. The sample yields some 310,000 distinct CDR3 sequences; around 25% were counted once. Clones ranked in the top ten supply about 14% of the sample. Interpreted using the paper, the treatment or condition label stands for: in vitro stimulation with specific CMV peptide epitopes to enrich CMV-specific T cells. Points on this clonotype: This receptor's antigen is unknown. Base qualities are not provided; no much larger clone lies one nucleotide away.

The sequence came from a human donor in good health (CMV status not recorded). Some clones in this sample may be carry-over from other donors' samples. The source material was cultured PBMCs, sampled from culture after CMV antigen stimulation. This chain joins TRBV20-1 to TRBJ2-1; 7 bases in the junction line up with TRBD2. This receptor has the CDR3 CSAKRESSYNEQFF. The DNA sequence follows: TGCAGTGCAAAGCGGGAAAGCTCCTACAATGAGCAGTTCTTC.